The present T cell receptor (beta chain) was sequenced within a study of T cells in tuberculosis. Across the whole study: T cells were selected with CD1B tetramers loaded with glucose monomycolate. Study observations and caveats: Shorter CDR3-alpha in active tuberculosis partly drove smaller distances.

A word on this clone: Its specificity is unknown.

Germline V lookup: CDR1 LGHNA, CDR2 YSLEER. The V and J ends lost 1 base and 8 bases respectively, with 11 bases between them. There are 13 residues in the CDR3. Time point of the sample: new active TB diagnosis, blood taken before or within 7 days of starting treatment. Confirmation came from sputum smear and/or culture positivity for M. tuberculosis. The repertoire was sequenced with immunoSEQ multiplex PCR; TCRdb's copy has only in-frame clones and lacks some. The data contain tens of thousands of clones, just over 90% of them seen just once; the ten biggest clones take up approximately 6.8%. The chain couples TRBV4-3 to TRBJ1-1; a possible D gene is TRBD1 (5 bases). The source is an adult with tuberculosis. The sequencing used PBMCs, collected at tuberculosis diagnosis. CDR3 protein: CASSQGRGGEAFF. CDR3 sequence (DNA): TGCGCCAGCAGCCAAGGAAGGGGTGGGGAAGCTTTCTTT.